This paragraph covers one T cell receptor (beta chain) sequence. Its antigen remains unidentified. This sample was taken from a study of beta chain features in type 1 diabetes. The trim removed 6 bases at V and 3 bases at J, leaving 5 bases unmatched. Germline-derived CDR1 and CDR2 are LGHNT and FRNRAP. The CDR3 contains 14 residues. Reverse transcription of all isolated RNA meant that expressed TCRB transcripts were sequenced. TCRdb keeps only in-frame clones here, not all; method: immunoSEQ multiplex PCR. The table has around 280,000 clones, approximately 15% seen once; the top ten hold 0.015% to 0.019%. Overall study results and limits: In type 1 diabetes patients, VDJ junctions had fewer insertions; deletions at these junctions were more frequent. All four CD4+ subsets from Type 1 diabetes patients carried moderately but significantly shorter TCRB CDR3s.

Sequenced: naive CD4+ T cells from blood. This chain links TRBV12-5 with TRBJ2-3; 8 bases line up with TRBD1. The receptor was isolated from a man in his late teens or twenties with type 1 diabetes. CDR3 region: CASGPGGATDTQYF. CDR3 bases: TGTGCTAGTGGCCCAGGGGGCGCAACAGATACGCAGTATTTT.